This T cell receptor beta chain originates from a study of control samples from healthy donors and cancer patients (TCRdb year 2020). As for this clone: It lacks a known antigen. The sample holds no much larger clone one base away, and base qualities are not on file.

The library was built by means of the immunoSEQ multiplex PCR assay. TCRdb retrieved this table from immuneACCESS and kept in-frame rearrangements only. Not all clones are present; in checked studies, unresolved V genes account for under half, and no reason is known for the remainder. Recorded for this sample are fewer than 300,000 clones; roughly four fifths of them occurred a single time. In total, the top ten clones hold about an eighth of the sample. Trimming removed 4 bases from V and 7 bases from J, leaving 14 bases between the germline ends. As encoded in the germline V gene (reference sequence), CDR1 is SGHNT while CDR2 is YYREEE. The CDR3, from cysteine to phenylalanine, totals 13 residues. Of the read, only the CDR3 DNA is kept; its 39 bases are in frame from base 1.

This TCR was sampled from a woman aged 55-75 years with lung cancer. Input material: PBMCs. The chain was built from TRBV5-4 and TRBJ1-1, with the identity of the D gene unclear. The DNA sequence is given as TGTGCCAGCAGCCCCACTGACGGCTATGAAGCTTTCTTT. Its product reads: CASSPTDGYEAFF.